These 19 T cell receptor beta chains were sequenced from one sample in a study of cytomegalovirus exposure and HLA in healthy donors. PCR employed 60 Vbeta and 13 Jbeta primers. Profiling relied on immunoSEQ multiplex PCR, and the TCRdb table lists in-frame clones only, not all of them. The data show 150,000 to 160,000 clones, 60% to 85% seen once. The sequencing input was PBMCs. These receptors originate from a woman aged 40-49 years in good health and CMV-seronegative.

The chain is built from TRBV7-2 and TRBJ1-5, with D maybe TRBD1 (5 bases). Per germline, CDR1 SGHTA and CDR2 FQGNSA. The germline V and J ends were trimmed by 2 bases and 7 bases, with 15 bases remaining between them. The CDR3 has 15 residues. The CDR3 spells CASSLWAGTGQPQHF. CDR3 DNA: TGTGCCAGCAGCTTATGGGCGGGGACGGGCCAGCCCCAGCATTTT.

V and J are TRBV29-1 and TRBJ2-1; TRBD2 matches at 10 bases. Germline-derived CDR1 and CDR2 are SQVTM and ANQGSEA. V lost 4 bases and J lost 7; bases outside the gene matches: 7. There are 14 residues in the CDR3. CDR3 residues: CSVVSGGWGNEQFF. CDR3 bases: TGCAGCGTTGTTAGCGGGGGGTGGGGGAATGAGCAGTTCTTC.

This clone was detected only once. The chain joins TRBV7-8 to TRBJ1-5; TRBD1 matches at 8 bases. The germline CDR1 and CDR2 sequences are SGHVS and FQNEAQ. This CDR3 region has 15 residues. The ends lost 7 bases at V and 3 bases at J; junction bases unmatched: 8. The CDR3 loop reads CASTPLRGLNQPQHF. The CDR3 region has the DNA TGTGCCAGCACCCCCCTCAGGGGGCTCAATCAGCCCCAGCATTTT.

Turning to this clone: One junction end does not reproduce the germline sequence, and a read error may be involved. The chain has TRBV7-7 and TRBJ2-1; possible D gene TRBD2, 7 bases. The CDR3 covers 15 residues. CDR1 is SSHAT, CDR2 FNYEAQ, per germline (reference sequence). The CDR3 region is CASSLSTGGGGEQFF. CDR3 sequence (DNA): TGTGCTAGCAGCTTAAGTACTGGGGGAGGGGGTGAGCAGTTCTTC.

The chain has TRBV5-4 and TRBJ2-1; 12 bases agree with TRBD2. V lost 4 bases and J lost 9; bases outside the gene matches: 14. The germline CDR1 and CDR2 sequences are SGHNT and YYREEE (reference sequence). This CDR3 contains 17 residues. DNA for the CDR3: TGTGCCAGCAGCCCATCCCTAGCGGGAGGGCCAGAGGGTGAGCAGTTCTTC. Protein sequence: CASSPSLAGGPEGEQFF.

This chain connects TRBV7-8 to TRBJ1-4; 7 bases are a match to TRBD1. Germline V lookup: CDR1 SGHVS, CDR2 FQNEAQ. The J segment lost 8 bases and the V segment lost 1 base, leaving 10 bases of the junction unmatched. CDR3 size: 16 residues. CDR3 sequence: CASSLDRGGYWEKLFF. DNA for the CDR3: TGTGCCAGCAGCTTAGACCGAGGGGGCTATTGGGAAAAACTGTTTTTT.

Regarding this clone: Relative to the germline gene, one junction end is altered; a read error may explain this. The gene calls are TRBV7-9 and TRBJ2-5; D is perhaps TRBD1 (6 bases). There are 12 residues in the CDR3. CDR1 and CDR2 from the germline V gene are SEHNR and FQNEAQ (reference sequence). CDR3 loop: CSSGQTQETQYF. DNA of the CDR3: TGTTCCAGTGGACAGACCCAAGAGACCCAGTACTTC.

This clone turned up a few times. Here the CDR3 DNA reads TGTGCCAGCAGCCTAACCACAGGGGTGGGGGGCTACACCTTC. As protein: CASSLTTGVGGYTF. The V call is TRBV5-8, the J call TRBJ1-2; TRBD1 agrees at 7 bases. V lost 4 bases, J lost 8 bases, and 11 bases stayed unmatched. The CDR3 consists of 14 residues. The V gene's germline CDR1 is SGHTS and CDR2 YDEGEE.

The rearrangement uses TRBV19 and TRBJ1-4, with D possibly being TRBD1 (5 bases). The CDR3 consists of 15 residues. Germline V gene sequence: CDR1 LNHDA, CDR2 SQIVND (reference sequence). The germline V and J ends were trimmed by 5 bases and 7 bases, with 17 bases remaining between them. CDR3 DNA sequence: TGTGCCAGTAGTCCTTATTCAGGGTTTCGTGAAAAACTGTTTTTT. Translated: CASSPYSGFREKLFF.

The chain combines TRBV4-1 with TRBJ1-2; 9 positions agree with TRBD1. This CDR3 contains 15 residues. Germline CDR1 and CDR2: MGHRA and YSYEKL. With V trimmed by 4 bases and J by 8 bases, 11 bases remained unmatched. The CDR3 is CASSREQGALGGYTF. DNA of the CDR3: TGCGCCAGCAGCCGCGAACAGGGGGCATTAGGAGGCTACACCTTC.

The chain is built from TRBV6-6 and TRBJ2-7; TRBD1 aligns across 11 bases. This CDR3 comprises 14 residues. Germline CDR1 and CDR2: MNHNY and SVGAGI (reference sequence). V shed 5 bases and J 6 bases; nucleotides not matched to a gene: 6. CDR3 sequence reads: CASSPWTGGGEQYF. CDR3 nucleotide sequence: TGTGCCAGCAGTCCCTGGACAGGGGGCGGCGAGCAGTACTTC.

The rearrangement links TRBV27 to TRBJ2-7; 7 bases align to TRBD1. With V trimmed by 5 bases and J by 2 bases, 6 bases remained unmatched. The CDR3 contains 14 residues. Germline loops: CDR1 MNHEY, CDR2 SMNVEV (reference sequence). The CDR3 protein is CASSPTGIPYEQYF. The CDR3 DNA follows: TGTGCCAGCAGTCCGACAGGGATTCCCTACGAGCAGTACTTC.

This rearrangement joins TRBV30 to TRBJ2-3, with 8 bases identical to TRBD1. The CDR3 loop spans 18 amino acids. With 1 base clipped from V and 2 bases from J, the junction kept 14 bases outside the gene matches. Per the germline V gene, CDR1 is GTSNPN and CDR2 is SVGIG (reference sequence). CDR3 sequence: CAWSAPPGGPWTTDTQYF. CDR3 coding DNA: TGTGCCTGGAGTGCCCCACCAGGGGGCCCCTGGACCACAGATACGCAGTATTTT.

Details on this clone: This same CDR3 is encoded by further DNA sequences in the sample. V and J are TRBV2 and TRBJ2-7; a weak D match, TRBD2 (5 bases). Trimming shortened V by 4 bases and J by 6 bases, and 10 bases separated the two germline ends. The CDR3 extends over 12 amino acids. CDR1 is SNHLY and CDR2 is FYNNEI in the germline V gene. The CDR3 protein is CASSVRVGEQYF. The CDR3 DNA is TGTGCCAGCAGTGTGAGGGTGGGCGAGCAGTACTTC.

In its sample, this clone was seen once. The chain has TRBV5-1 and TRBJ1-6; TRBD1 aligns across 9 bases. J gave up 8 bases and V 2 bases, and 2 bases lay outside the gene matches. The CDR3 extends over 14 amino acids. Germline V CDR1 and CDR2: SGHRS, YFSETQ. CDR3 sequence: CASSLTGGDSPLHF. In DNA form, the CDR3 reads TGCGCCAGCAGCTTAACAGGGGGCGATTCACCCCTCCACTTT.

This clone was observed once. CDR3 bases: TGTGCCAGCAGCTTGGTCAACAGGGGCCACCTAATATACAATGAGCAGTTCTTC. Protein product: CASSLVNRGHLIYNEQFF. The gene calls are TRBV7-9 and TRBJ2-1; TRBD1 matches at 7 bases. This CDR3 is 18 amino acids long. CDR1 is SEHNR and CDR2 is FQNEAQ in the germline V gene (reference sequence). V trimming: 3 bases; J trimming: 4 bases; junction bases outside the gene matches: 15.

The rearrangement links TRBV5-1 to TRBJ2-3, with TRBD2 matching 8 bases. Germline V gene sequence: CDR1 SGHRS, CDR2 YFSETQ. V was clipped by 4 bases and J by 6 bases; unmatched bases: 7. The CDR3 consists of 14 residues. CDR3 in amino acids: CASSPGTRKDTQYF. DNA for the CDR3: TGCGCCAGCAGCCCCGGGACTAGGAAGGATACGCAGTATTTT.

V usage is TRBV30 and J usage is TRBJ1-2; D might be TRBD1 (5 bases). Germline V gene sequence: CDR1 GTSNPN, CDR2 SVGIG (reference sequence). V was pared by 1 base and J by 1 base, with 10 bases between. CDR3 length: 14 amino acids. The CDR3 loop reads CAWSGQTYNYGYTF. The CDR3 bases are TGTGCCTGGAGTGGACAGACCTATAACTATGGCTACACCTTC.

This chain joins TRBV5-1 and TRBJ1-3; TRBD1 is a possible D gene (6 bases). Germline values: CDR1 SGHRS, CDR2 YFSETQ. The CDR3 totals 17 residues. V was clipped by 2 bases and J by 0 bases, with 15 bases between them. The CDR3 sequence: CASSLLQGAVSGNTIYF. CDR3 nucleotides: TGCGCCAGCAGCTTACTACAGGGAGCTGTCTCTGGAAACACCATATATTTT.